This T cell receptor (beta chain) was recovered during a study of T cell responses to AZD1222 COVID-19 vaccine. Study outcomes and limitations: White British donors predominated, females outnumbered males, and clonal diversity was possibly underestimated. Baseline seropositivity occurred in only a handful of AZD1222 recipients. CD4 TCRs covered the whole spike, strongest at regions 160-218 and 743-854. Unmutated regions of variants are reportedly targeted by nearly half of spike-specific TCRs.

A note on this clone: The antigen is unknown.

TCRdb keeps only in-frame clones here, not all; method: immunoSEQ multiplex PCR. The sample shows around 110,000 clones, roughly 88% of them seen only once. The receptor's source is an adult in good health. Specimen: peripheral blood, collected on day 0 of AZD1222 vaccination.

This CDR3 is CAWTVTRGRGEAFF. In DNA form, the CDR3 reads TGTGCCTGGACCGTGACAAGGGGGCGAGGGGAGGCTTTCTTT. The chain combines TRBV30 with TRBJ1-1; 7 nucleotides agree with TRBD1. The germline V gene encodes CDR1 GTSNPN and CDR2 SVGIG (reference sequence). The CDR3 length is 14 residues. J gave up 11 bases and V 4 bases, and 16 bases lay outside the gene matches.